Shown below are 20 T cell receptor beta chains from a single sample sequenced in a study of cytomegalovirus exposure and HLA in healthy donors. Primers for the PCR totalled 60 Vbeta and 13 Jbeta. Using immunoSEQ multiplex PCR, the repertoire was profiled, and TCRdb retains in-frame clones only, with some absent. This sample's table has approximately 120,000 clones. Sequencing used PBMCs. These receptors were taken from a man aged 18 to 35 in good health and CMV-seronegative.

The chain links TRBV6-5 to TRBJ2-7; 9 bases line up with TRBD1. J gave up 2 bases and V 2 bases, and 4 bases lay outside the gene matches. Germline-derived CDR1 and CDR2 are MNHEY and SVGAGI. The CDR3 length is 15 residues. The CDR3 is CASSYTGTGTYEQYF. The CDR3 bases are TGTGCCAGCAGTTACACCGGGACAGGGACCTACGAGCAGTACTTC.

V and J are TRBV6-1 and TRBJ2-1; 8 nucleotides align to TRBD2. CDR3 length: 15 amino acids. Per germline, CDR1 MNHNS and CDR2 SASEGT. V trimming: 0 bases; J trimming: 6 bases; junction bases outside the gene matches: 4. The CDR3 bases are TGTGCCAGCAGTGAAGCGGGACTAGGGGGCAATGAGCAGTTCTTC. Translating gives CASSEAGLGGNEQFF.

The chain couples TRBV7-2 to TRBJ2-5, with D possibly matching TRBD1 (5 bases). In germline, CDR1 is SGHTA, CDR2 FQGNSA. V dropped 2 bases and J dropped 2 bases, with 15 bases sitting between them. CDR3 size: 16 residues. The CDR3 sequence is CASSLTSGMGQETQYF. The DNA for the CDR3 is TGTGCCAGCAGCTTAACCTCAGGGATGGGGCAAGAGACCCAGTACTTC.

CDR3: CAWSVGGGIDTQYF. CDR3 sequence (DNA): TGTGCCTGGAGTGTAGGGGGGGGAATAGATACGCAGTATTTT. J is TRBJ2-3 and V is TRBV30; D is perhaps TRBD2 (7 bases). The CDR3 totals 14 residues. V was cut by 0 bases and J by 5 bases, with 12 bases left in between. Germline CDR1 reads GTSNPN; CDR2 reads SVGIG (reference sequence).

The chain employs TRBV19 and TRBJ1-5; D is perhaps TRBD1 (6 bases). V was pared by 2 bases and J by 5 bases, with 10 bases between. CDR1 is LNHDA and CDR2 is SQIVND in the germline V gene (reference sequence). The CDR3 extends over 14 amino acids. The CDR3 region has the DNA TGTGCCAGTAGTATACGCAGGGGAGATCAGCCCCAGCATTTT. It specifies CASSIRRGDQPQHF.

The chain joins TRBV7-8 to TRBJ2-7, with 8 positions matching TRBD1. CDR1 is SGHVS and CDR2 is FQNEAQ in the germline V gene. Trimming took 3 bases from V and 2 from J; bases not matched to a gene: 6. This CDR3 comprises 15 residues. Here the CDR3 reads CASSLGGQGTYEQYF. In DNA, the CDR3 is TGTGCCAGCAGCTTGGGAGGACAGGGCACCTACGAGCAGTACTTC.

This sequence joins TRBV7-2 and TRBJ2-5; tentative D call: TRBD1 (5 bases). The V gene lost 5 bases and the J gene lost 1 base, with 14 bases spanning the gap. Germline V CDR1 and CDR2: SGHTA, FQGNSA. This CDR3 region has 15 residues. The CDR3 spells CASSPLRTRQETQYF. The CDR3 region has the DNA TGTGCCAGCAGCCCCCTCCGGACACGCCAAGAGACCCAGTACTTC.

The chain carries TRBV29-1 and TRBJ2-1; 10 bases line up with TRBD2. CDR3 length: 17 amino acids. CDR1 SQVTM and CDR2 ANQGSEA come from the germline V gene. After removal of 4 bases from V and 7 bases from J, the junction contained 16 bases not matched to a gene. The CDR3 here is CSVAKGGLAGVVNEQFF. The CDR3 DNA reads as TGCAGCGTTGCGAAAGGGGGCCTAGCGGGAGTTGTGAATGAGCAGTTCTTC.

The rearrangement joins TRBV19 to TRBJ2-3; 7 nucleotides align to TRBD2. The germline gives CDR1 LNHDA, CDR2 SQIVND (reference sequence). The trim removed 5 bases at V and 4 bases at J, leaving 9 bases unmatched. The CDR3 runs 15 residues. The chain's CDR3 is CASSSQRGVADTQYF. CDR3 sequence (DNA): TGTGCCAGTAGTTCCCAGCGGGGTGTCGCAGATACGCAGTATTTT.

The chain carries TRBV7-3 and TRBJ1-3; D is uncertain. V was clipped by 5 bases and J by 2 bases, with 10 bases between them. The CDR3 is 14 amino acids. Looked up from germline, CDR1 is SGHTA and CDR2 is FQGTGA. CDR3 nucleotide sequence: TGTGCCAGCAGCGGCGGGAACGCTGGAAACACCATATATTTT. This gives the protein CASSGGNAGNTIYF.

The chain employs TRBV7-9 and TRBJ1-1; D is unresolved. The CDR3 sequence is 14 residues long. Germline V CDR1 and CDR2: SEHNR, FQNEAQ (reference sequence). Between the trimmed V and J ends, which lost 5 bases and 6 bases, there was a span of 16 bases. The CDR3 reads CASSPKEVFAEAFF. In DNA, the CDR3 is TGTGCCAGCAGCCCAAAGGAGGTTTTCGCTGAAGCTTTCTTT.

This chain connects TRBV5-1 to TRBJ2-7, with 7 bases lining up with TRBD1. This CDR3 is built from 15 residues. Germline assignment: CDR1 SGHRS and CDR2 YFSETQ. The ends lost 0 bases at V and 6 bases at J; junction bases unmatched: 9. CDR3 sequence (DNA): TGCGCCAGCAGCTTGGAGGGGCAGGGGGTCGGCGAGCAGTACTTC. This codes for CASSLEGQGVGEQYF.

V is TRBV7-9 and J is TRBJ1-1, with D hard to call. The germline V gene has CDR1 SEHNR and CDR2 FQNEAQ (reference sequence). This CDR3 comprises 12 residues. V was cut by 4 bases and J by 7 bases, with 10 bases left in between. CDR3 region: CASSSPGGEAFF. CDR3 sequence (DNA): TGTGCCAGCAGCTCACCGGGAGGTGAAGCTTTCTTT. The complete variable domain, with remaining parts taken from reference TRBV7-9 and TRBJ1-1, reads DTGVSQNPRHKITKRGQNVTFRCDPISEHNRLYWYRQTLGQGPEFLTYFQNEAQLEKSRLLSDRFSAERPKGSFSTLEIQRTEQGDSAMYLCASSSPGGEAFFGQGTRLTVV.

The chain links TRBV27 to TRBJ1-2; TRBD1 is a possible D gene (5 bases). Trimming cost V 5 bases and J 5 bases, with 18 bases left between them. The CDR3 is 15 amino acids. CDR1 and CDR2 (germline): MNHEY, SMNVEV (reference sequence). CDR3 sequence: CASSPLETVWYGYTF. CDR3 DNA: TGTGCCAGCAGTCCCCTGGAGACAGTTTGGTATGGCTACACCTTC.

Here the CDR3 DNA reads TGTGCCAGCAGCTTACTAGCGGGAGGATCGGTCCTTGAGCAGTTCTTC. It yields the protein CASSLLAGGSVLEQFF. The chain carries TRBV7-9 and TRBJ2-1; 11 nucleotides match TRBD2. V shed 2 bases and J 9 bases; nucleotides not matched to a gene: 9. Germline loops: CDR1 SEHNR, CDR2 FQNEAQ (reference sequence). This CDR3 comprises 16 residues.

J is TRBJ2-3 and V is TRBV20-1, with D hard to call. Germline V gene data show CDR1 as DFQATT and CDR2 as SNEGSKA (reference sequence). V was cut by 5 bases and J by 6 bases, with 6 bases left in between. This CDR3 contains 10 residues. CDR3: CSAPIDTQYF. The CDR3 nucleotides read TGCAGTGCTCCCATCGATACGCAGTATTTT.

V and J are TRBV4-1 and TRBJ2-2; D is perhaps TRBD2 (5 bases). The CDR3 has 17 residues. Germline V CDR1 and CDR2: MGHRA, YSYEKL. Trimming left V 1 base short and J 5 bases short, with 17 bases between. CDR3: CASSQGILSRLTGELFF. CDR3 bases: TGCGCCAGCAGCCAAGGAATTTTAAGTAGACTAACCGGGGAGCTGTTTTTT.

The chain links TRBV19 to TRBJ2-6; D remains ambiguous. With 6 bases removed from V and 0 bases from J, the gap between germline ends came to 18 bases. Germline-derived CDR1 and CDR2 are LNHDA and SQIVND (reference sequence). This CDR3 has 18 residues. The CDR3 region is CASSRLTSRSSGANVLTF. Here the CDR3 DNA reads TGTGCCAGTAGCCGATTAACATCACGGAGCTCTGGGGCCAACGTCCTGACTTTC.

This chain links TRBV10-1 with TRBJ2-1; D may be TRBD2 (7 bases). This CDR3 has 15 residues. Germline CDR1 WNHNN, CDR2 SYGVQD (reference sequence). With 5 bases removed from V and 9 bases from J, the gap between germline ends came to 20 bases. The CDR3 region has the DNA TGCGCCAGCAGTCCCAGGGTGGCGGGGGCAAGTGAGCAGTTCTTC. Protein product: CASSPRVAGASEQFF.

This chain links TRBV11-2 with TRBJ2-1; D remains unclear. V was shortened by 1 base and J by 9 bases, with 7 bases between the two germline ends. Germline CDR1 SGHAT, CDR2 FQNNGV. The CDR3 is 12 amino acids. The CDR3: CASSLVTAEQFF. The CDR3 region has the DNA TGTGCCAGCAGCTTAGTTACAGCTGAGCAGTTCTTC.